This passage covers 10 T cell receptor beta chains from one sample sequenced in a study of human T cells and chemical hapten exposure. The time point here: patch test 1, 2 weeks after DPC sensitization. Treatment given: therapeutic diphenylcyclopropenone sensitization with weekly scalp DPC. TCRdb recomputed calls from the RACE reads with MiXCR, one row per CDR3 protein. The sample has about 83,000 distinct CDR3 sequences, under 9% seen once. Sample: whole blood, taken in connection with sensitization to the hapten diphenylcyclopropenone (DPC). Receptor source: a woman in her 30s with alopecia areata. Some clones in this sample may be carry-over from other donors' samples.

This clonotype was seen a few times. The chain carries TRBV7-2 and TRBJ1-2; D is perhaps TRBD1 (6 bases). Germline V CDR1 and CDR2: SGHTA, FQGNSA. V lost 2 bases to trimming and J lost 6 bases, with 13 bases between them. CDR3 length: 14 residues. The CDR3 DNA sequence: TGTGCCAGCAGCTTACGGGACAAGAACGATGGCTACACCTTC. Encoded protein: CASSLRDKNDGYTF.

The V call is TRBV7-9, the J call TRBJ1-1, with D perhaps matching TRBD1 (5 bases). Germline V gene data show CDR1 as SEHNR and CDR2 as FQNEAQ (reference sequence). Trimming stripped 5 bases from V and 5 bases from J, with 18 bases between. The CDR3 loop spans 15 amino acids. The CDR3 loop reads CASSPDKGGGTEAFF. The CDR3 DNA reads TGTGCCAGCAGCCCTGACAAAGGTGGGGGGACTGAAGCTTTCTTT.

This clonotype was picked up a small number of times. The chain recombines TRBV4-2 with TRBJ1-6, with 9 bases that match TRBD1. Germline V gene data show CDR1 as LGHNA and CDR2 as YNFKEQ. V was pared by 5 bases and J by 0 bases, with 8 bases of the junction left unmatched. CDR3 length equals 18 residues. The CDR3 bases are TGTGCCAGCAGCTTAGGCGACAGGGGGAGCTCCTATAATTCACCCCTCCACTTT. Translating it yields CASSLGDRGSSYNSPLHF.

This clonotype was seen many times. The J gene is TRBJ2-1, the V gene TRBV11-2; D gene unclear. CDR1 SGHAT and CDR2 FQNNGV come from the germline V gene. The V gene lost 1 base and the J gene lost 4 bases, with 8 bases spanning the gap. The CDR3 totals 14 residues. CDR3 nucleotides: TGTGCCAGCAGCTTAGGGTTCGAGTACAATGAGCAGTTCTTC. Translation: CASSLGFEYNEQFF.

The table lists this clonotype with a few counts. V and J are TRBV6-5 and TRBJ1-5; 8 bases are a match to TRBD1. Unmatched junction bases numbered 2, after V lost 5 bases and J lost 2 bases. The CDR3 is 14 amino acids. Germline values: CDR1 MNHEY, CDR2 SVGAGI. CDR3 region: CASSQTGGNQPQHF. As DNA, the CDR3 is TGTGCCAGCAGTCAGACAGGGGGCAATCAGCCCCAGCATTTT.

This clonotype was found many times. The chain employs TRBV2 and TRBJ1-6; D is unclear. Germline V gives CDR1 SNHLY, CDR2 FYNNEI. V dropped 4 bases and J dropped 6 bases, with 1 base sitting between them. The length of the CDR3 is 11 residues. Written as DNA, the CDR3 is TGTGCCAGCAGTGCTAATTCACCCCTCCACTTT. It yields the protein CASSANSPLHF.

Regarding this clonotype: A much larger clone differs from this one at a single base, so this may be a read error. The chain has TRBV5-6 and TRBJ2-3; the match to TRBD2 covers 8 bases. The CDR3 runs 13 residues. The germline V gene has CDR1 SGHDT and CDR2 YYEEEE. The CDR3, as DNA: TGTGTCAGCAGCCAGACTAGCGCAGATACGCAGTATTTT. Its translation: CVSSQTSADTQYF.

The chain is built from TRBV6-2 or TRBV6-3 and TRBJ1-1; D unclear. The CDR3 totals 14 residues. Germline V gives CDR1 MNHEY, CDR2 SVGEGT. Trimming removed 6 bases at V and 1 base at J, with 12 bases between. The CDR3 DNA is TGTGCCAGCAGCCAGCTAAGTTGGAACACTGAAGCTTTCTTT. It yields the protein CASSQLSWNTEAFF.

The CDR3 region is CASSQSQQMYQPQHF. CDR3 DNA sequence: TGCGCCAGCAGTCAATCGCAACAGATGTATCAGCCCCAGCATTTT. The rearrangement links TRBV23-1 to TRBJ1-5; no reliable D call. TRBV23-1 is an ORF; its function is uncertain. Trimming removed 0 bases at V and 5 bases at J, with 11 bases between. The CDR3 runs to 15 residues.

The chain's CDR3 is CASTDNRGSDEQYF. CDR3 sequence (DNA): TGTGCCAGCACCGATAACAGGGGGTCCGACGAGCAGTACTTC. The gene calls are TRBV12-3 or TRBV12-4 and TRBJ2-7, with TRBD1 matching 8 bases. The J segment lost 5 bases and the V segment lost 7 bases, leaving 10 bases of the junction unmatched. The CDR3 covers 14 residues.